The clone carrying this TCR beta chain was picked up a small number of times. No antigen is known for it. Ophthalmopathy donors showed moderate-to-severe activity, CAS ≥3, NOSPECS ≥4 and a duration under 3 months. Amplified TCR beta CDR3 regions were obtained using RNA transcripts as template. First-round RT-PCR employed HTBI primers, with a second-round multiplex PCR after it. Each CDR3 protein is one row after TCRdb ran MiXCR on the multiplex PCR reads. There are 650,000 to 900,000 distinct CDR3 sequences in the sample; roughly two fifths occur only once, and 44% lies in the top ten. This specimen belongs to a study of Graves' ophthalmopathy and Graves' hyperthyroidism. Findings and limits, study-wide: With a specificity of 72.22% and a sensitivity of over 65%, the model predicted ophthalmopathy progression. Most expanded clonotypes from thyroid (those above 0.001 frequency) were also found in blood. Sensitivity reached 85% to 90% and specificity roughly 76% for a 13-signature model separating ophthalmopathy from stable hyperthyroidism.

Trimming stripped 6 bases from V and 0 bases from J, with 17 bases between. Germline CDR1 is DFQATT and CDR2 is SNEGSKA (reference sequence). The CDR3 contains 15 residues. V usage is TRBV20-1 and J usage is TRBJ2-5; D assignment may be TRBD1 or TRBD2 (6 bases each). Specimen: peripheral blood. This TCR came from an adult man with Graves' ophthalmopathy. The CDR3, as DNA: TGCAGTGCCCTCTCTCGGGGGCTCAACCAAGAGACCCAGTACTTC. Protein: CSALSRGLNQETQYF.